One and the same sample provided the 18 T cell receptor beta chains below, sequenced in a study of blood T cell repertoires in COVID-19. Only in-frame clones appear in the TCRdb table, and some are missing; sequencing was by immunoSEQ multiplex PCR. This table has 200,000 or so clones, 86% appearing once. The sample was PBMCs or T cells enriched from blood (not recorded which). The receptors come from a woman in her thirties or forties with acute COVID-19.

The V gene is TRBV18, the J gene TRBJ1-1; D is uncertain. The CDR3 runs 16 residues. Germline CDR1 and CDR2: KGHSH and LQKENI. The ends were cut back, 1 base at V and 2 bases at J, with 14 bases in the middle. The CDR3 coding sequence is TGTGCCAGCTCACCACAGTCAGTAGGGAGTAACACTGAAGCTTTCTTT. It is translated as CASSPQSVGSNTEAFF.

The CDR3 coding sequence is TGTGCCAGCAGCTTATTAGGGGATCGGGCCGGGGAGCTGTTTTTT. It yields the protein CASSLLGDRAGELFF. The chain uses TRBV11-2 and TRBJ2-2, with D possibly TRBD1 on 5 matching bases. The CDR3 contains 15 residues. CDR1 and CDR2 from the germline V gene are SGHAT and FQNNGV. Trimming took 2 bases from V and 6 from J, leaving 13 bases between them.

This clone occurred once. This chain connects TRBV5-1 to TRBJ1-3, with a tentative D call TRBD1 (5 bases). Germline V gives CDR1 SGHRS, CDR2 YFSETQ. The CDR3 has 16 residues. The V end lost 2 bases, the J end lost 4 bases, and 16 bases lay between the germline ends. Here the CDR3 reads CASSLLASGSGNTIYF. CDR3 nucleotides: TGCGCCAGCAGCTTACTAGCGTCAGGGTCGGGAAACACCATATATTTT.

This clone was seen once. This sequence joins TRBV11-2 and TRBJ1-1, with a possible D match to TRBD1 (5 bases). The germline V and J ends were trimmed by 3 bases and 1 base, with 15 bases remaining between them. The CDR3 loop spans 16 amino acids. Germline V gene sequence: CDR1 SGHAT, CDR2 FQNNGV. The chain's CDR3 is CASSFTSFTGNTEAFF. As DNA, the CDR3 is TGTGCCAGCAGCTTCACATCATTTACAGGGAACACTGAAGCTTTCTTT.

The chain carries TRBV29-1 and TRBJ2-3; D ambiguous. Trimming removed 3 bases at V and 6 bases at J, with 7 bases between. Germline V gives CDR1 SQVTM, CDR2 ANQGSEA. The CDR3 sequence is 11 residues long. The CDR3 loop reads CSVDSSDTQYF. CDR3 sequence (DNA): TGCAGCGTTGACTCGTCGGATACGCAGTATTTT.

The genes are TRBV6-5 and TRBJ1-1; D call uncertain. CDR1 is MNHEY and CDR2 is SVGAGI in the germline V gene. V was shortened by 7 bases and J by 2 bases, with 14 bases between the two germline ends. This CDR3 comprises 14 residues. The CDR3 here is CASTPPEANTEAFF. Here the CDR3 DNA reads TGTGCCAGCACCCCCCCCGAAGCTAACACTGAAGCTTTCTTT.

This chain links TRBV5-5 with TRBJ2-2; TRBD2 matches 8 bases. Germline values: CDR1 SGHKS, CDR2 YYEKEE (reference sequence). The CDR3 has 17 residues. Unmatched junction bases numbered 6, after V lost 0 bases and J lost 2 bases. The CDR3 coding sequence is TGTGCCAGCAGCTTGGGGCCGGGACTAGGAAACACCGGGGAGCTGTTTTTT. Translating it yields CASSLGPGLGNTGELFF. The complete variable domain, with remaining parts taken from reference TRBV5-5 and TRBJ2-2, reads DAGVTQSPTHLIKTRGQQVTLRCSPISGHKSVSWYQQVLGQGPQFIFQYYEKEERGRGNFPDRFSARQFPNYSSELNVNALLLGDSALYLCASSLGPGLGNTGELFFGEGSRLTVL.

The J gene is TRBJ1-1, the V gene TRBV2; D ambiguous. The V end was cut by 6 bases, the J end by 4 bases, with 9 bases between. Per germline, CDR1 SNHLY and CDR2 FYNNEI. The CDR3 consists of 12 residues. CDR3 amino acids: CASREGGTEAFF. The CDR3 DNA follows: TGTGCCAGCAGGGAGGGTGGCACTGAAGCTTTCTTT.

V usage is TRBV3-1 (or the pseudogene TRBV3-2) and J usage is TRBJ2-1, with 8 bases lining up with TRBD2. CDR3 length equals 15 residues. Germline V gene data show CDR1 as LGHDT and CDR2 as YNNKEL (reference sequence). J was trimmed by 5 bases and V by 6 bases; bases with no gene match: 9. CDR3 protein: CASRHRGGTNNEQFF. Here the CDR3 DNA reads TGTGCCAGCAGACACCGGGGGGGCACAAACAATGAGCAGTTCTTC.

In this sample, this clone turned up a few times. The gene calls are TRBV19 and TRBJ1-1, with TRBD1 as a possible D gene (6 bases). CDR3 length equals 15 residues. V was clipped by 3 bases and J by 1 base, with 12 bases between them. CDR1 is LNHDA and CDR2 is SQIVND in the germline V gene (reference sequence). CDR3 amino acids: CASSMSGDGNTEAFF. CDR3 nucleotides: TGTGCCAGTAGTATGTCAGGGGACGGGAACACTGAAGCTTTCTTT.

V and J are TRBV2 and TRBJ2-1; the match to TRBD2 covers 12 bases. Germline lookup yields CDR1 SNHLY and CDR2 FYNNEI. V lost 5 bases to trimming and J lost 12 bases; unmatched junction nucleotides: 5. This CDR3 spans 13 amino acids. The CDR3 DNA is TGTGCCAGCAGTAGAGGACTAGCGGGATCGCAGTTCTTC. Translated, it gives CASSRGLAGSQFF. Looking up the rest from reference TRBV2 and TRBJ2-1 gives the full variable domain: EPEVTQTPSHQVTQMGQEVILRCVPISNHLYFYWYRQILGQKVEFLVSFYNNEISEKSEIFDDQFSVERPDGSNFTLKIRSTKLEDSAMYFCASSRGLAGSQFFGPGTRLTVL.

Only a few counts were recorded for this clone. The rearrangement links TRBV4-3 to TRBJ1-2, with 7 bases fitting TRBD1. The J segment lost 5 bases and the V segment lost 0 bases, leaving 9 bases of the junction unmatched. The CDR3 covers 16 residues. Germline loops: CDR1 LGHNA, CDR2 YSLEER. The CDR3 nucleotides read TGCGCCAGCAGCCAAGAGGCTAGAACAGGGGATTATGGCTACACCTTC. This codes for CASSQEARTGDYGYTF.

V gene TRBV7-9 combines with J gene TRBJ1-2; perhaps TRBD1 as D (5 bases). Germline lookup yields CDR1 SEHNR and CDR2 FQNEAQ (reference sequence). This CDR3 has 15 amino acids. Trimming shortened V by 5 bases and J by 4 bases, and 17 bases separated the two germline ends. The CDR3 reads CASSGGGGAAYGYTF. The CDR3 DNA reads TGTGCCAGCAGCGGAGGAGGAGGGGCGGCCTATGGCTACACCTTC.

This clone was picked up one time. This chain uses TRBV10-3 with TRBJ1-1; D remains unclear. Germline lookup yields CDR1 ENHRY and CDR2 SYGVKD. The V end lost 3 bases, the J end lost 3 bases, and 8 bases lay between the germline ends. The CDR3 has 13 amino acids. As DNA, the CDR3 is TGTGCCATCAGTGAACAGCAGGACACTGAAGCTTTCTTT. It is translated as CAISEQQDTEAFF.

The chain joins TRBV19 to TRBJ2-2; tentative D call: TRBD1 (5 bases). V lost 3 bases, J lost 0 bases, and 8 bases lay in between. In germline, CDR1 is LNHDA, CDR2 SQIVND (reference sequence). This CDR3 is 15 amino acids long. This CDR3 is CASSISGTNTGELFF. The CDR3 region has the DNA TGTGCCAGTAGTATCTCAGGGACGAACACCGGGGAGCTGTTTTTT.

The CDR3 loop is CASSYSERGQAFF. The CDR3 nucleotides read TGTGCCAGCAGTTACTCAGAGAGGGGGCAAGCTTTCTTT. The chain combines TRBV6-6 with TRBJ1-1; TRBD1 matches 7 bases. From germline, CDR1 is MNHNY and CDR2 SVGAGI (reference sequence). Unmatched junction bases numbered 4, after V lost 0 bases and J lost 9 bases. The CDR3 totals 13 residues.

This clone was counted a single time. The chain has TRBV15 and TRBJ1-1; 8 bases are shared with TRBD1. Germline V gives CDR1 LNHNV, CDR2 YYDKDF (reference sequence). V trimming: 2 bases; J trimming: 1 base; junction bases outside the gene matches: 3. This CDR3 contains 15 residues. This CDR3 is CATSRRGTGNTEAFF. The CDR3 bases are TGTGCCACCAGCAGACGAGGGACAGGGAACACTGAAGCTTTCTTT.

The gene calls are TRBV18 and TRBJ2-1, with 8 bases aligning to TRBD1. The V and J ends lost 3 bases and 9 bases, in that order; junction bases with no gene match: 4. The CDR3 is 13 residues long. Germline CDR1 KGHSH, CDR2 LQKENI. This chain's CDR3 is CASSPDRDGEQFF. The CDR3 DNA is TGTGCCAGCTCACCGGACAGGGATGGTGAGCAGTTCTTC.